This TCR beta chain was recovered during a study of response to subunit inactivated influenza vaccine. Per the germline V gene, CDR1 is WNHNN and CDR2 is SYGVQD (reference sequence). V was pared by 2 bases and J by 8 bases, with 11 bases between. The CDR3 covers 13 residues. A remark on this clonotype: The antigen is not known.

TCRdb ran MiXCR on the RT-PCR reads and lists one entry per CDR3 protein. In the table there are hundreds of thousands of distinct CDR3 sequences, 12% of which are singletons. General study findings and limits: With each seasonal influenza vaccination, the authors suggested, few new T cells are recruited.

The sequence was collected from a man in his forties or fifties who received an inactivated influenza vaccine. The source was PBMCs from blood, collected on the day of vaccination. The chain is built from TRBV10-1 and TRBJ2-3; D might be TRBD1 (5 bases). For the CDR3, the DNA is TGCGCCAGCAGTGAGACAAGGCAGGGTACGCAGTATTTT. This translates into CASSETRQGTQYF.